This entry lists 20 T cell receptor beta chains sequenced from one sample in a study of identical twins. One entry per CDR3 protein, called by TCRdb with MiXCR from the 5' RACE reads. The table shows about 240,000 distinct CDR3 sequences, with about 10% occurring only once. Sequencing was done on a sample of memory T cells sorted from blood. Source of these receptors: a man in his fifties or sixties in good health.

Many counts were recorded for this clonotype. The chain is built from TRBV6-6 and TRBJ2-1; the match to TRBD1 covers 7 bases. Germline CDR1 reads MNHNY; CDR2 reads SVGAGI (reference sequence). The J segment lost 12 bases and the V segment lost 1 base, leaving 6 bases of the junction unmatched. The CDR3 is 13 residues long. CDR3 loop: CASSYYGQDWQFF. DNA for the CDR3: TGTGCCAGCAGTTACTACGGACAGGACTGGCAGTTCTTC.

The gene calls are TRBV7-9 and TRBJ1-1; D remains unclear. Trimming took 6 bases from V and 4 from J, leaving 21 bases between them. The CDR3 consists of 16 residues. In germline, CDR1 is SEHNR, CDR2 FQNEAQ (reference sequence). CDR3 amino acids: CASSPPGRTTLTEAFF. CDR3 nucleotides: TGTGCCAGCAGTCCGCCCGGTAGGACCACACTCACTGAAGCTTTCTTT.

This clonotype was picked up many times. The chain uses TRBV30 and TRBJ2-7, with D possibly matching TRBD2 (5 bases). The CDR3 contains 12 residues. CDR1 is GTSNPN, CDR2 SVGIG, per germline (reference sequence). Trimming pared 0 bases from V and 4 bases from J, leaving 7 bases between. CDR3 sequence: CAWSVGGYEQYF. The CDR3 DNA sequence: TGTGCCTGGAGTGTAGGCGGGTACGAGCAGTACTTC.

This clonotype was observed a handful of times. This chain joins TRBV12-3 or TRBV12-4 and TRBJ1-5; a possible D gene is TRBD1 (5 bases). V shed 10 bases and J shed 4 bases, with 11 bases lying between them. This CDR3 is built from 12 residues. CDR3 nucleotide sequence: TGTGCCACTACCGAGGGGAATCAGCCCCAGCATTTT. Its protein is CATTEGNQPQHF.

Only one count was recorded for this clonotype. This rearrangement joins TRBV4-3 to TRBJ2-7; 8 bases fit TRBD1. J was trimmed by 2 bases and V by 4 bases; bases with no gene match: 4. This CDR3 spans 14 amino acids. CDR1 is LGHNA, CDR2 YSLEER, per germline. As DNA, the CDR3 is TGCGCCAGCAGCCTGTGGACAGGGCCCTACGAGCAGTACTTC. This translates into CASSLWTGPYEQYF.

Many counts were recorded for this clonotype. The V call is TRBV28, the J call TRBJ2-5, with 8 bases that match TRBD1. Germline CDR1 and CDR2: MDHEN and SYDVKM. Unmatched junction bases numbered 4, after V lost 2 bases and J lost 2 bases. The CDR3 contains 15 residues. CDR3 bases: TGTGCCAGCAGTTTAATTTACAGGGGGCAAGAGACCCAGTACTTC. This gives the protein CASSLIYRGQETQYF.

The gene calls are TRBV30 and TRBJ2-1, with D maybe TRBD2 (5 bases). CDR3 length: 14 amino acids. CDR1 is GTSNPN, CDR2 SVGIG, per germline (reference sequence). Trimming pared 2 bases from V and 8 bases from J, leaving 16 bases between. CDR3 DNA sequence: TGTGCCTGGAGTTATGTCGGACTTGTTGATGAGCAGTTCTTC. Its translation: CAWSYVGLVDEQFF.

There are a few counts of this clonotype. This rearrangement joins TRBV21-1 to TRBJ1-6; the DNA was not used to check the table's D call, TRBD1. TRBV21-1 is termed a pseudogene. The CDR3 loop spans 19 amino acids. The DNA for the CDR3 is TGTGCCAGCAGCGTAACTCTGATACAGGAGAAAGGAGTGAATTCACCCCTCCACTTT. Amino acids: CASSVTLIQEKGVNSPLHF.

The chain is built from TRBV2 and TRBJ1-4; no clear D gene. V was cut by 7 bases and J by 4 bases, with 16 bases left in between. This CDR3 spans 15 amino acids. CDR1 and CDR2 (germline): SNHLY, FYNNEI. Written as DNA, the CDR3 is TGTGCCAGCATCCTAAGAGAGGGATATAATGAAAAACTGTTTTTT. Translating gives CASILREGYNEKLFF.

This sequence joins TRBV28 and TRBJ2-1, with 10 bases fitting TRBD2. Germline CDR1 MDHEN, CDR2 SYDVKM. The trim removed 10 bases at V and 2 bases at J, leaving 11 bases unmatched. The CDR3 runs to 16 residues. CDR3 DNA: TGTGCCACCTCACCTAGGAGCGGGAGGGCCTACAATGAGCAGTTCTTC. Amino acid sequence: CATSPRSGRAYNEQFF.

This clonotype was counted a few times. This chain connects TRBV7-2 to TRBJ1-1; the D gene is possibly TRBD1 (6 bases). Germline V gene data show CDR1 as SGHTA and CDR2 as FQGNSA. The CDR3 spans 15 residues. The V end was cut by 4 bases, the J end by 5 bases, with 17 bases between. CDR3 sequence: CASSYKQGYGTEAFF. In nucleotides, the CDR3 is TGTGCCAGCAGCTACAAACAGGGATATGGGACTGAAGCTTTCTTT.

The chain combines TRBV29-1 with TRBJ2-7, with D perhaps TRBD2 (5 bases). With 7 bases removed from V and 3 bases from J, the gap between germline ends came to 10 bases. In germline, CDR1 is SQVTM, CDR2 ANQGSEA. The CDR3 sequence is 11 residues long. The CDR3 loop is CSATAGYEQYF. CDR3 nucleotides: TGCAGCGCCACGGCGGGCTACGAGCAGTACTTC.

This clonotype was counted at least ten times. The V call is TRBV10-3, the J call TRBJ1-2; no reliable D call. Germline assignment: CDR1 ENHRY and CDR2 SYGVKD. Trimming stripped 3 bases from V and 4 bases from J, with 6 bases between. This CDR3 is 12 amino acids long. DNA of the CDR3: TGTGCCATCAGTGACAGGCGCTATGGCTACACCTTC. It encodes CAISDRRYGYTF.

This chain uses TRBV5-5 with TRBJ1-5; D is unclear. V lost 2 bases and J lost 2, with 8 bases in between. Germline V CDR1 and CDR2: SGHKS, YYEKEE (reference sequence). CDR3 length: 14 amino acids. The CDR3 sequence is CASSFSDGNQPQHF. Here the CDR3 DNA reads TGTGCCAGCAGCTTCTCCGACGGCAATCAGCCCCAGCATTTT.

The chain joins TRBV11-2 to TRBJ2-6; tentatively, D is TRBD1 or TRBD2 (5 bases each). The germline V gene has CDR1 SGHAT and CDR2 FQNNGV. CDR3 length equals 19 residues. V shed 5 bases and J shed 2 bases, with 22 bases lying between them. CDR3: CASSLLPGPFHPGANVLTF. The CDR3 DNA follows: TGTGCCAGCAGCCTCCTCCCGGGGCCCTTCCACCCTGGGGCCAACGTCCTGACTTTC.

Many counts were recorded for this clonotype. The V and J genes are TRBV20-1 and TRBJ2-3; a possible D gene is TRBD1 (5 bases). The ends were cut back, 4 bases at V and 0 bases at J, with 14 bases in the middle. Per germline, CDR1 DFQATT and CDR2 SNEGSKA (reference sequence). This CDR3 is built from 15 residues. The CDR3 bases are TGCAGTGCTAATCAGGGATCCGTTAGCACAGATACGCAGTATTTT. Residues: CSANQGSVSTDTQYF.

The genes are TRBV24-1 and TRBJ2-3; TRBD2 agrees at 7 bases. V dropped 10 bases and J dropped 1; count of bases not matched to a gene: 10. Germline values: CDR1 KGHDR, CDR2 SFDVKD. The CDR3 loop spans 15 amino acids. CDR3 region: CATASPGRGTDTQYF. The CDR3, as DNA: TGTGCCACAGCCTCACCGGGGAGGGGCACAGATACGCAGTATTTT.

This clonotype has just a few counts. The chain carries TRBV2 and TRBJ2-1, with TRBD1 identical over 7 bases. The junction had 13 bases not matched to a gene; V was cut back by 8 bases and J by 9 bases. The length of the CDR3 is 14 residues. Germline CDR1 reads SNHLY; CDR2 reads FYNNEI. The CDR3 sequence: CASSSQGEMAEQFF. The CDR3 nucleotides are TGTGCCAGCTCTAGTCAGGGGGAGATGGCTGAGCAGTTCTTC.

This clonotype has at least ten counts. CDR3 sequence reads: CASSVGQGIQYEQYF. CDR3 DNA: TGTGCCAGCAGTGTGGGACAGGGGATTCAATACGAGCAGTACTTC. The chain recombines TRBV27 with TRBJ2-7, with 10 positions matching TRBD1. From germline, CDR1 is MNHEY and CDR2 SMNVEV (reference sequence). V was clipped by 5 bases and J by 4 bases; unmatched bases: 8. The CDR3 covers 15 residues.

This clonotype was counted at least ten times. This rearrangement joins TRBV27 to TRBJ2-7; TRBD2 matches at 8 bases. Trimming cost V 1 base and J 6 bases; bases outside gene matches: 11. Germline V gene lookup returns CDR1 MNHEY and CDR2 SMNVEV (reference sequence). The length of the CDR3 is 16 residues. In DNA form, the CDR3 reads TGTGCCAGCAGTTTATTGGTCGGGAGGGCCCCTCTCGAGCAGTACTTC. Protein product: CASSLLVGRAPLEQYF.